These 28 T cell receptor beta chains were sequenced from one sample in a study of post-analysis software for immune sequencing data. Their antigens are not known. Study results and limitations: TRBV5-6, TRBV5-1 and TRBV20-1 were among five TRBV segments more frequent in patients than controls.

Unique molecular identifiers featured in each of the TCR beta cDNA libraries. In TCRdb, the PCR reads were re-called with MiXCR into one record per CDR3 protein. The sample has roughly 540,000 distinct CDR3 sequences, around 36% seen once; the top ten hold under 7%. The sample comprised blood. The receptors here all came from a girl aged 2 to 17 with multiple sclerosis.

About this clonotype itself: A much bigger clone sits one base away, suggesting this may be a read error. V and J are TRBV6-5 and TRBJ2-3; TRBD2 agrees at 8 bases. With 10 bases clipped from V and 1 base from J, the junction kept 10 bases outside the gene matches. There are 15 residues in the CDR3. From germline, CDR1 is MNHEY and CDR2 SVGAGI. CDR3 sequence (DNA): TGTGCCAACAGCGCCCTAGCGGGTCGCACAGATACGCAGTATTTT. Residues: CANSALAGRTDTQYF.

There are a few counts of this clonotype. The gene calls are TRBV20-1 and TRBJ1-2; 7 bases map to TRBD1. The V gene's germline CDR1 is DFQATT and CDR2 SNEGSKA (reference sequence). The CDR3 extends over 15 amino acids. Trimming cost V 0 bases and J 4 bases; bases outside gene matches: 8. This CDR3 reads CSARDAQGGSYGYTF. CDR3 sequence (DNA): TGCAGTGCTAGAGATGCCCAGGGGGGTAGCTATGGCTACACCTTC.

The chain employs TRBV7-2 and TRBJ2-3, with 13 positions matching TRBD2. With 1 base clipped from V and 0 bases from J, the junction kept 7 bases outside the gene matches. This CDR3 comprises 19 residues. Germline loops: CDR1 SGHTA, CDR2 FQGNSA. CDR3 loop: CASSLGGLAGISSTDTQYF. The CDR3 DNA is TGTGCCAGCAGCTTAGGGGGACTAGCGGGGATATCTAGCACAGATACGCAGTATTTT.

In regard to this clonotype: One end of the junction varies from germline; a read error may be responsible. The rearrangement joins TRBV14 to TRBJ2-5, with 7 bases that match TRBD2. The CDR3 length is 15 residues. Germline assignment: CDR1 SGHDN and CDR2 FVKESK. CDR3 in amino acids: CANSQHQAGIETQYF. The CDR3 DNA sequence: TGTGCCAACAGCCAACATCAAGCGGGGATAGAGACCCAGTACTTC.

V usage is TRBV12-3 or TRBV12-4 and J usage is TRBJ1-5, with D possibly matching TRBD1 (5 bases). V lost 7 bases to trimming and J lost 0 bases, with 19 bases between them. The CDR3 covers 17 residues. The CDR3 DNA is TGTGCCAGCACTTACAGGATGACAGAGCATAGCAATCAGCCCCAGCATTTT. Translated, it gives CASTYRMTEHSNQPQHF.

In its sample, this clonotype was seen a few times. This chain joins TRBV10-3 and TRBJ1-4; no firm D call. Per the germline V gene, CDR1 is ENHRY and CDR2 is SYGVKD. V shed 5 bases and J shed 5 bases, with 9 bases lying between them. The CDR3 sequence is 13 residues long. The CDR3 here is CAISRVSNEKLFF. In DNA, the CDR3 is TGTGCCATCAGTCGGGTGTCAAATGAAAAACTGTTTTTT.

The genes are TRBV7-2 and TRBJ2-2; weak D call: TRBD2 (5 bases). With 5 bases removed from V and 3 bases from J, the gap between germline ends came to 16 bases. Looked up from germline, CDR1 is SGHTA and CDR2 is FQGNSA. The CDR3 consists of 16 residues. This chain's CDR3 is CASSPTGGLYTGELFF. The CDR3 nucleotides are TGTGCCAGCAGCCCAACGGGCGGGTTGTACACCGGGGAGCTGTTTTTT.

The chain employs TRBV7-3 and TRBJ2-1; perhaps D is TRBD1 or TRBD2 (5 bases each). The J call is uncertain, as TRBJ2-7 better fits the DNA end. The germline CDR1 and CDR2 sequences are SGHTA and FQGTGA. This CDR3 has 14 residues. The CDR3 protein is CASSLRGFYNEQYF. DNA of the CDR3: TGTGCCAGCAGCTTACGGGGCTTCTACAATGAGCAGTACTTC.

The rearrangement links TRBV7-2 to TRBJ1-2; D not certain. Germline lookup yields CDR1 SGHTA and CDR2 FQGNSA. Trimming stripped 5 bases from V and 3 bases from J, with 13 bases between. The CDR3 is 14 amino acids. The CDR3 loop reads CASSTRAGDYGYTF. DNA for the CDR3: TGTGCCAGCAGCACGCGGGCCGGGGACTATGGCTACACCTTC.

The V gene is TRBV7-9, the J gene TRBJ1-5; D not certain. This CDR3 is built from 14 residues. V lost 6 bases to trimming and J lost 0 bases, with 9 bases between them. Germline CDR1 reads SEHNR; CDR2 reads FQNEAQ (reference sequence). The CDR3 nucleotides read TGTGCCAGCAGTCGCGCGGGTAGCAATCAGCCCCAGCATTTT. It yields the protein CASSRAGSNQPQHF.

The V and J genes are TRBV10-2 and TRBJ2-1; 9 bases are a match to TRBD2. The trim removed 0 bases at V and 9 bases at J, leaving 15 bases unmatched. Per the germline V gene, CDR1 is WSHSY and CDR2 is SAAADI. The CDR3 sequence is 18 residues long. CDR3 nucleotides: TGCGCCAGCAGTGAGTCGACAAGTTGGGCGGGGGGGCGCCCTGAGCAGTTCTTC. It is translated as CASSESTSWAGGRPEQFF.

V is TRBV20-1 and J is TRBJ2-1; 12 bases match TRBD2. CDR1 is DFQATT and CDR2 is SNEGSKA in the germline V gene (reference sequence). Trimming at V came to 6 bases and at J to 1 base, leaving 7 bases not matched to a gene. The CDR3 spans 16 residues. CDR3 sequence (DNA): TGCAGTGCGAAAGGGACTAGCGGGCTTTCCTACAATGAGCAGTTCTTC. Its protein is CSAKGTSGLSYNEQFF.

The sample holds a few counts of this clonotype. This chain uses TRBV20-1 with TRBJ2-7; TRBD2 matches at 10 bases. Unmatched junction bases numbered 5, after V lost 0 bases and J lost 6 bases. The germline CDR1 and CDR2 sequences are DFQATT and SNEGSKA (reference sequence). The length of the CDR3 is 14 residues. The CDR3 DNA reads as TGCAGTGCTAGAGAAGGACTAGCGGCAACCGAGCAGTACTTC. It codes for CSAREGLAATEQYF.

V gene TRBV5-1 combines with J gene TRBJ2-7; 10 bases are a match to TRBD1. Germline CDR1 is SGHRS and CDR2 is YFSETQ. With 4 bases clipped from V and 2 bases from J, the junction kept 6 bases outside the gene matches. This CDR3 comprises 15 residues. The CDR3 DNA follows: TGCGCCAGCAGCAGACAGGGGGCGCAGACCTACGAGCAGTACTTC. Translating it yields CASSRQGAQTYEQYF.

The V and J genes are TRBV20-1 and TRBJ1-1, with D uncertain. This CDR3 is built from 13 residues. V was trimmed by 3 bases and J by 0 bases, leaving 8 bases between them. Germline CDR1 is DFQATT and CDR2 is SNEGSKA (reference sequence). CDR3 residues: CSARESLNTEAFF. In DNA, the CDR3 is TGCAGTGCTAGGGAGTCTTTGAACACTGAAGCTTTCTTT.

CDR3 protein: CASSPWTGQNTEAFF. DNA for the CDR3: TGTGCCAGCAGCCCCTGGACAGGCCAGAACACTGAAGCTTTCTTT. The chain joins TRBV7-9 to TRBJ1-1; TRBD1 aligns across 7 bases. CDR1 SEHNR and CDR2 FQNEAQ come from the germline V gene (reference sequence). V shed 5 bases, J shed 1 base, and the junction held 7 bases outside the gene matches. The CDR3 has 15 amino acids.

There are a few counts of this clonotype. The CDR3 region has the DNA TGCAGTGCTAGGCGTCTAGCCCAAGAAGAGACCCAGTACTTC. This sequence encodes CSARRLAQEETQYF. The chain recombines TRBV20-1 with TRBJ2-5, with D maybe TRBD2 (5 bases). V lost 3 bases, J lost 3 bases, and 14 bases lay in between. The CDR3 has 14 amino acids. Per the germline V gene, CDR1 is DFQATT and CDR2 is SNEGSKA (reference sequence).

The V call is TRBV15, the J call TRBJ1-5; perhaps TRBD1 as D (5 bases). The CDR3 loop spans 17 amino acids. Germline V CDR1 and CDR2: LNHNV, YYDKDF (reference sequence). With 0 bases removed from V and 5 bases from J, the gap between germline ends came to 17 bases. The CDR3 loop is CATSRDLARGRDQPQHF. The CDR3 DNA follows: TGTGCCACCAGCAGAGATTTAGCGCGGGGACGAGATCAGCCCCAGCATTTT.

The rearrangement links TRBV13 to TRBJ1-5, with 7 bases that match TRBD1. Looked up from germline, CDR1 is PRHDT and CDR2 is FYEKMQ (reference sequence). This CDR3 spans 16 amino acids. J gave up 2 bases and V 5 bases, and 9 bases lay outside the gene matches. The CDR3 DNA follows: TGTGCCAGCAGCCACCCAGGGGGTGGAGGCAATCAGCCCCAGCATTTT. Translation gives CASSHPGGGGNQPQHF.

This clonotype was seen more than once but under ten times. This rearrangement joins TRBV29-1 to TRBJ1-4; D unclear. The CDR3 has 13 amino acids. V lost 6 bases, J lost 3 bases, and 11 bases lay in between. Per germline, CDR1 SQVTM and CDR2 ANQGSEA. Written as DNA, the CDR3 is TGCAGCGTCCTCGGGGAAGCTAATGAAAAACTGTTTTTT. It is translated as CSVLGEANEKLFF.

CDR3 in DNA: TGCAGTGCTAGAGAGGCGACAGGACAAGGCTACACCTTC. Residues: CSAREATGQGYTF. The gene calls are TRBV20-1 and TRBJ1-2; D may be TRBD1 (6 bases). The CDR3 has 13 amino acids. V was pared by 0 bases and J by 8 bases, with 13 bases between. The germline CDR1 and CDR2 sequences are DFQATT and SNEGSKA (reference sequence).

This clonotype came up a few times. The chain combines TRBV20-1 with TRBJ2-3; D is unclear. The CDR3 has 16 residues. Trimming took 1 base from V and 0 from J, leaving 14 bases between them. Germline V CDR1 and CDR2: DFQATT, SNEGSKA (reference sequence). For the CDR3, the DNA is TGCAGTGCTAGAGGAAGGCAAGCGTTGAGCACAGATACGCAGTATTTT. Amino acids: CSARGRQALSTDTQYF.

This chain connects TRBV25-1 to TRBJ2-1; 9 bases map to TRBD1. CDR1 and CDR2 from the germline V gene are MGHDK and SYGVNS. This CDR3 spans 15 amino acids. Unmatched junction bases numbered 10, after V lost 4 bases and J lost 9 bases. As DNA, the CDR3 is TGTGCCAGCAGTGGCTCCGGACAGGGGATTAGTGAGCAGTTCTTC. It translates to CASSGSGQGISEQFF.

The chain combines TRBV11-2 with TRBJ1-1, with a possible D match to TRBD1 (6 bases). Trimming shortened V by 3 bases and J by 4 bases, and 15 bases separated the two germline ends. The CDR3 length is 15 residues. Looked up from germline, CDR1 is SGHAT and CDR2 is FQNNGV. The DNA for the CDR3 is TGTGCCAGCAGCTTCCGACCTCGAGGGGGCACTGAAGCTTTCTTT. This encodes CASSFRPRGGTEAFF.

This clonotype was detected only a few times. The chain employs TRBV3-1 and TRBJ2-3; 9 nucleotides align to TRBD2. The length of the CDR3 is 18 residues. The V gene end was trimmed by 0 bases and the J gene end by 4 bases; junction bases not matched to a gene: 11. Germline-derived CDR1 and CDR2 are LGHDT and YNNKEL (reference sequence). CDR3 amino acids: CASSQDPLGGGAADTQYF. As DNA, the CDR3 is TGTGCCAGCAGCCAAGATCCCCTAGGCGGGGGGGCAGCAGATACGCAGTATTTT.

Concerning this clonotype itself: At one boundary the junction diverges from the germline segment, which might be a read error. This sequence joins TRBV5-4 and TRBJ2-1; D not resolved. From germline, CDR1 is SGHNT and CDR2 YYREEE (reference sequence). CDR3 length: 15 residues. This CDR3 is CANSLGRSSYNEQFF. CDR3 nucleotides: TGTGCCAACAGCTTAGGCCGAAGCTCCTACAATGAGCAGTTCTTC.

DNA for the CDR3: TGTGCCAGCAGCCAAGGGACAGGGGGAGACACCGGGGAGCTGTTTTTT. This translates into CASSQGTGGDTGELFF. V is TRBV4-2 and J is TRBJ2-2; 10 bases are shared with TRBD1. Germline V gives CDR1 LGHNA, CDR2 YNFKEQ. The CDR3 has 16 residues. After removal of 1 base from V and 3 bases from J, the junction contained 2 bases not matched to a gene.

The chain recombines TRBV29-1 with TRBJ2-2; unclear D gene. The length of the CDR3 is 12 residues. V lost 3 bases to trimming and J lost 5 bases, with 7 bases between them. Germline CDR1 SQVTM, CDR2 ANQGSEA. CDR3 protein: CSVEGLTGELFF. CDR3 sequence (DNA): TGCAGCGTTGAGGGATTGACCGGGGAGCTGTTTTTT.